This entry lists 24 T cell receptor beta chains sequenced from one sample in a study of CD8+CD57+ T cells in acquired aplastic anemia. TCR beta VDJ combinations and CDR3 sequences were profiled from genomic DNA. TCRdb redid the calling of the reads with MiXCR, one entry per CDR3 protein. The repertoire has about 400,000 distinct CDR3 sequences, about two thirds of them found once; the top ten carry 4%. Specimen: sorted CD4+, CD8+, or CD8+CD57+ T cells (not recorded which) from PBMCs. All receptors derive from a human donor in good health, serving as a control.

This clonotype showed up many times. The chain uses TRBV7-9 and TRBJ2-7; possibly TRBD1 for D (5 bases). V lost 2 bases and J 7 bases, leaving 9 bases between the germline ends. This CDR3 region has 12 residues. Per the germline V gene, CDR1 is SEHNR and CDR2 is FQNEAQ (reference sequence). CDR3 region: CASSLNQGEQYF. CDR3 bases: TGTGCCAGCAGCTTAAACCAGGGTGAGCAGTACTTC.

Regarding this clonotype: The germline gene is not matched at one end of the junction; a read error may be the cause. The V and J genes are TRBV7-9 and TRBJ2-3; the D is unclear. Germline CDR1 and CDR2: SEHNR and FQNEAQ (reference sequence). CDR3 size: 14 residues. The CDR3 spells CASSLGSYGYTLGF. CDR3 sequence (DNA): TGTGCCAGCAGCTTAGGCAGCTATGGCTACACGCTCGGTTTT. The full variable domain, with the rest looked up from reference TRBV7-9 and TRBJ2-3, is DTGVSQNPRHKITKRGQNVTFRCDPISEHNRLYWYRQTLGQGPEFLTYFQNEAQLEKSRLLSDRFSAERPKGSFSTLEIQRTEQGDSAMYLCASSLGSYGYTLGFGPGTRLTVL.

The chain joins TRBV7-8 to TRBJ1-6, with D possibly TRBD1 on 5 matching bases. The CDR3 contains 16 residues. Trimming stripped 4 bases from V and 11 bases from J, with 21 bases between. Germline-derived CDR1 and CDR2 are SGHVS and FQNEAQ. The CDR3 nucleotides are TGTGCCAGCAGCTGGCGGGACGGGTTGGGCAGTACACCCCTCCACTTT. Its protein is CASSWRDGLGSTPLHF.

This clonotype was recorded at least ten times. The rearrangement uses TRBV10-3 and TRBJ2-1, with 15 nucleotides matching TRBD2. The V and J ends lost 5 bases and 7 bases, in that order; junction bases with no gene match: 3. This CDR3 has 15 residues. The germline V gene encodes CDR1 ENHRY and CDR2 SYGVKD. CDR3 residues: CAISSGLAGGNEQFF. CDR3 DNA: TGTGCCATCAGTTCCGGACTAGCGGGGGGGAATGAGCAGTTCTTC.

This chain links TRBV4-3 with TRBJ1-2; D not resolved. V was shortened by 2 bases and J by 4 bases, with 14 bases between the two germline ends. CDR1 and CDR2 from the germline V gene are LGHNA and YSLEER. The CDR3 is 15 residues long. The CDR3 loop is CASSQQMTTSYGYTF. DNA of the CDR3: TGCGCCAGCAGCCAACAAATGACAACTAGCTATGGCTACACCTTC.

The CDR3 is CASSLTGGWDTQYF. Written as DNA, the CDR3 is TGTGCCAGCAGCCTGACAGGGGGTTGGGATACGCAGTATTTT. The V call is TRBV11-3, the J call TRBJ2-3, with TRBD1 matching over 9 bases. This CDR3 has 14 residues. Germline assignment: CDR1 SGHNT and CDR2 YENEEA. The junction had 6 bases not matched to a gene; V was cut back by 5 bases and J by 6 bases.

With regard to this clonotype: A read error is likely, as this CDR3 ends without the conserved phenylalanine or tryptophan. It is unclear where the CDR3 begins or ends on the DNA, so no DNA is shown, and the CDR3 is as TCRdb lists it. This rearrangement joins TRBV7-9 to TRBJ2-5; the table's D gene call, TRBD1, was not cross checked with the DNA. The CDR3 spans 13 residues, counting both ends. Germline loops: CDR1 SEHNR, CDR2 FQNEAQ (reference sequence). The CDR3 protein is CASSVRDTENSSL.

The chain carries TRBV5-1 and TRBJ2-7; maybe TRBD1 (5 bases). This CDR3 contains 15 residues. Germline V gene data show CDR1 as SGHRS and CDR2 as YFSETQ. V lost 1 base to trimming and J lost 4 bases, with 15 bases between them. The CDR3 is CASSLMTVPTYEQYF. The CDR3, as DNA: TGCGCCAGCAGCTTGATGACAGTACCGACTTACGAGCAGTACTTC.

The V and J genes are TRBV15 and TRBJ1-5; D is undetermined. V shed 0 bases and J shed 1 base, with 4 bases lying between them. The CDR3 extends over 14 amino acids. Germline CDR1 reads LNHNV; CDR2 reads YYDKDF (reference sequence). CDR3 DNA sequence: TGTGCCACCAGCAGAGATCAAAGCAATCAGCCCCAGCATTTT. Its protein product is CATSRDQSNQPQHF. Filled out from reference TRBV15 and TRBJ1-5, the complete variable domain reads DAMVIQNPRYQVTQFGKPVTLSCSQTLNHNVMYWYQQKSSQAPKLLFHYYDKDFNNEADTPDNFQSRRPNTSFCFLDIRSPGLGDTAMYLCATSRDQSNQPQHFGDGTRLSIL.

The chain is built from TRBV6-8 and TRBJ2-7; D gene unclear. The CDR3 extends over 14 amino acids. Germline assignment: CDR1 MNHGY and CDR2 SAAAGT. V shed 6 bases and J shed 4 bases, with 16 bases lying between them. CDR3 DNA: TGTGCCAGCAGCAGCAGGTTCGAGGCATACGAGCAGTACTTC. It is translated as CASSSRFEAYEQYF.

J is TRBJ1-5 and V is TRBV5-8; D not certain. V lost 2 bases, J lost 0 bases, and 9 bases lay in between. The CDR3 covers 15 residues. The germline V gene encodes CDR1 SGHTS and CDR2 YDEGEE. The CDR3 spells CASSLNINSNQPQHF. CDR3 in DNA: TGTGCCAGCAGCTTAAACATCAATAGCAATCAGCCCCAGCATTTT.

The rearrangement uses TRBV20-1 and TRBJ2-2; D remains ambiguous. The CDR3 has 16 residues. Deletions cut 3 bases from V and 3 bases from J, with 17 bases between. CDR1 is DFQATT, CDR2 SNEGSKA, per germline (reference sequence). The CDR3 DNA reads TGCAGTGCTAGGGAAGCGACCCAAGACTACACCGGGGAGCTGTTTTTT. This gives the protein CSAREATQDYTGELFF.

The chain is built from TRBV10-3 and TRBJ1-1, with D possibly TRBD1 on 5 matching bases. V was pared by 4 bases and J by 14 bases, with 20 bases between. The CDR3 totals 13 residues. The V gene's germline CDR1 is ENHRY and CDR2 SYGVKD. The CDR3 is CAISAQVGTEDFF. DNA for the CDR3: TGTGCCATCAGTGCACAGGTAGGCACTGAAGACTTCTTT.

Turning to this clonotype: One end of the junction fails to match germline, which may point to a read error. The chain joins TRBV7-2 to TRBJ2-7; unclear D gene. There are 13 residues in the CDR3. Germline values: CDR1 SGHTA, CDR2 FQGNSA. The CDR3 sequence is CASRGKSGSPHHF. The CDR3, as DNA: TGTGCCAGCAGGGGAAAGTCGGGCTCACCCCACCACTTT.

This clonotype was detected many times. The chain joins TRBV6-5 to TRBJ1-1; perhaps TRBD1 as D (6 bases). The germline V and J ends were trimmed by 3 bases and 6 bases, with 14 bases remaining between them. The germline CDR1 and CDR2 sequences are MNHEY and SVGAGI. The CDR3 sequence is 14 residues long. CDR3 residues: CASSYLSGEAEAFF. CDR3 DNA sequence: TGTGCCAGCAGTTATTTGTCAGGGGAAGCTGAAGCTTTCTTT.

About this clonotype: Because the CDR3 is missing its conserved closing phenylalanine or tryptophan, this is likely a read error. The DNA is omitted, as the CDR3 cannot be located on it reliably, and the CDR3 follows TCRdb's listing. The rearrangement uses TRBV7-7 and TRBJ2-5; the table gives TRBD1 as D, unverified against the DNA. The germline V gene has CDR1 SSHAT and CDR2 FNYEAQ (reference sequence). The CDR3 numbers 13 amino acids, ends counted. The CDR3 sequence is CASSLVGSAYEQY.

This chain connects TRBV5-1 to TRBJ2-7; possibly TRBD2 for D (6 bases). Germline V CDR1 and CDR2: SGHRS, YFSETQ. V lost 2 bases, J lost 5 bases, and 17 bases lay in between. The CDR3 runs to 15 residues. The CDR3 spells CASSLRGTSSDEQYV. DNA for the CDR3: TGCGCCAGCAGCTTACGAGGGACTTCCTCGGACGAGCAGTACGTC.

The V call is TRBV28, the J call TRBJ1-3, with D perhaps matching TRBD1 (5 bases). Trimming left V 10 bases short and J 2 bases short, with 21 bases between. Germline-derived CDR1 and CDR2 are MDHEN and SYDVKM. There are 16 residues in the CDR3. CDR3 coding DNA: TGTGCCACTAGTGCTGGGGATACGGGGGCTGGAAACACCATATATTTT. It translates to CATSAGDTGAGNTIYF.

This clonotype has at least ten counts. The V gene is TRBV2, the J gene TRBJ1-5; the D gene is possibly TRBD1 (6 bases). Germline values: CDR1 SNHLY, CDR2 FYNNEI. The CDR3 has 14 residues. Trimming left V 7 bases short and J 3 bases short, with 13 bases between. DNA for the CDR3: TGTGCCAGCATCCTGGGGGGCACCAATCAGCCCCAGCATTTT. Encoded protein: CASILGGTNQPQHF. Complete variable domain (other parts from reference TRBV2 and TRBJ1-5): EPEVTQTPSHQVTQMGQEVILRCVPISNHLYFYWYRQILGQKVEFLVSFYNNEISEKSEIFDDQFSVERPDGSNFTLKIRSTKLEDSAMYFCASILGGTNQPQHFGDGTRLSIL.

V and J are TRBV6-1 and TRBJ1-1; 9 bases are a match to TRBD1. With V trimmed by 7 bases and J by 7 bases, 10 bases remained unmatched. The CDR3 spans 14 residues. CDR1 is MNHNS, CDR2 SASEGT, per germline. CDR3 protein: CASIGPYRGREAFF. The CDR3, as DNA: TGTGCCAGCATCGGTCCCTACAGGGGGCGTGAAGCTTTCTTT.

The chain uses TRBV9 and TRBJ2-7; 11 nucleotides line up with TRBD1. With 4 bases clipped from V and 2 bases from J, the junction kept 8 bases outside the gene matches. Per germline, CDR1 SGDLS and CDR2 YYNGEE. This CDR3 contains 16 residues. The DNA for the CDR3 is TGTGCCAGCAGCCTTCTACCGGGACAGGGGGCCTACGAGCAGTACTTC. Protein: CASSLLPGQGAYEQYF. Full variable domain (remainder filled in from reference TRBV9 and TRBJ2-7): DSGVTQTPKHLITATGQRVTLRCSPRSGDLSVYWYQQSLDQGLQFLIQYYNGEERAKGNILERFSAQQFPDLHSELNLSSLELGDSALYFCASSLLPGQGAYEQYFGPGTRLTVT.

V is TRBV5-1 and J is TRBJ1-2, with no clear D. The V end lost 4 bases, the J end lost 11 bases, and 15 bases lay between the germline ends. Germline V CDR1 and CDR2: SGHRS, YFSETQ. The CDR3 sequence is 12 residues long. The CDR3 nucleotides read TGCGCCAGCAGCCTAACAAAGATGGAGTACACCTTC. Translation gives CASSLTKMEYTF.

This clonotype has a single count. J is TRBJ1-2 and V is TRBV25-1; D not certain. The CDR3 is 15 amino acids. CDR1 and CDR2 (germline): MGHDK, SYGVNS. Between the trimmed V and J ends, which lost 2 bases and 14 bases, there was a span of 24 bases. CDR3 in amino acids: CASSESRPGLTGGTF. Here the CDR3 DNA reads TGTGCCAGCAGTGAAAGTCGCCCCGGTCTGACTGGCGGGACCTTC.

In the case of this clonotype: The junction departs from the called germline gene at one end, perhaps through a read error. V gene TRBV24-1 combines with J gene TRBJ1-3, with TRBD1 as a possible D gene (5 bases). CDR3 size: 14 residues. The V gene's germline CDR1 is KGHDR and CDR2 SFDVKD. The CDR3 sequence: CATSDQGLRSILYF. In DNA form, the CDR3 reads TGTGCCACCAGTGATCAGGGACTACGGAGCATCCTATACTTT.